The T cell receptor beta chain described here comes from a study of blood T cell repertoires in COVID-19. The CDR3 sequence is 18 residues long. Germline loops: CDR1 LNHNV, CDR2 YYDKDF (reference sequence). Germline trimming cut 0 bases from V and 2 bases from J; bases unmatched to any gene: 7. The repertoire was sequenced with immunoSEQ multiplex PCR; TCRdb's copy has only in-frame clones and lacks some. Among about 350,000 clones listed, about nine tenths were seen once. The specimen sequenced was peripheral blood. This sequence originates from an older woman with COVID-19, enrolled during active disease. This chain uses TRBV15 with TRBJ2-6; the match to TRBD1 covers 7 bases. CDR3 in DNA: TGTGCCACCAGCAGAGATCAGGTACAGGGGACTGGGGCCAACGTCCTGACTTTC. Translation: CATSRDQVQGTGANVLTF.